These 18 T cell receptor beta chains were all obtained from the same sample, sequenced in a study of neurological immune-mediated disorders. TCRdb ran MiXCR on the 5' RACE reads and lists one entry per CDR3 protein. Altogether about 66,000 distinct CDR3 sequences are present, 5.2% being singletons, with the ten largest covering roughly 2.8%. The sequenced material came from PBMCs. Source of these receptors: a woman younger than 45 with multiple sclerosis.

Ten or more counts support this clonotype. The genes are TRBV29-1 and TRBJ2-3; 9 positions agree with TRBD2. V lost 4 bases and J lost 4; bases outside the gene matches: 18. Germline-derived CDR1 and CDR2 are SQVTM and ANQGSEA. This CDR3 is built from 18 residues. DNA for the CDR3: TGCAGCGTTGGGGGGCGGACCGTACTAGCGGGTAGCCCAGATACGCAGTATTTT. This translates into CSVGGRTVLAGSPDTQYF.

The V and J genes are TRBV20-1 and TRBJ2-3; maybe TRBD2 (6 bases). CDR3 length: 14 residues. The germline V gene has CDR1 DFQATT and CDR2 SNEGSKA (reference sequence). Trimming took off 4 bases at V and 1 base at J, with 12 bases between the two ends. Here the CDR3 reads CSAIPGLGTDTQYF. CDR3 DNA: TGCAGTGCTATACCGGGACTGGGCACAGATACGCAGTATTTT.

This clonotype was detected many times. The chain joins TRBV5-1 to TRBJ2-1; TRBD2 matches 11 bases. CDR1 is SGHRS, CDR2 YFSETQ, per germline. The ends lost 0 bases at V and 10 bases at J; junction bases unmatched: 6. The CDR3 covers 15 residues. The CDR3 sequence is CASSLGPSGGSEQFF. CDR3 DNA: TGCGCCAGCAGCTTGGGTCCTAGCGGGGGGTCGGAGCAGTTCTTC.

Ten or more counts support this clonotype. The J gene is TRBJ1-5, the V gene TRBV2, with D perhaps matching TRBD1 (5 bases). Trimming left V 9 bases short and J 0 bases short, with 9 bases between. Germline V gives CDR1 SNHLY, CDR2 FYNNEI. CDR3 length equals 13 residues. The CDR3 nucleotides are TGTGCCAGTCAGGGATATAGCAATCAGCCCCAGCATTTT. This encodes CASQGYSNQPQHF. The full variable domain, completed using reference TRBV2 and TRBJ1-5, is EPEVTQTPSHQVTQMGQEVILRCVPISNHLYFYWYRQILGQKVEFLVSFYNNEISEKSEIFDDQFSVERPDGSNFTLKIRSTKLEDSAMYFCASQGYSNQPQHFGDGTRLSIL.

The table lists this clonotype with many counts. The V and J genes are TRBV28 and TRBJ2-7; 7 nucleotides align to TRBD1. The CDR3 has 15 residues. Trimming removed 4 bases from V and 0 bases from J; junction bases left unmatched: 6. In germline, CDR1 is MDHEN, CDR2 SYDVKM. The CDR3 here is CASSSPTGLSYEQYF. CDR3 DNA sequence: TGTGCCAGCAGTTCCCCGACAGGGCTCTCCTACGAGCAGTACTTC. The full variable domain, in which reference TRBV28 and TRBJ2-7 provide the parts outside the CDR3, is DVKVTQSSRYLVKRTGEKVFLECVQDMDHENMFWYRQDPGLGLRLIYFSYDVKMKEKGDIPEGYSVSREKKERFSLILESASTNQTSMYLCASSSPTGLSYEQYFGPGTRLTVT.

This clonotype was observed at least ten times. V usage is TRBV5-5 and J usage is TRBJ1-2, with a weak D call TRBD1 (5 bases). Germline V gene data show CDR1 as SGHKS and CDR2 as YYEKEE (reference sequence). The CDR3 extends over 16 amino acids. Trimming removed 4 bases at V and 2 bases at J, with 18 bases between. CDR3 bases: TGTGCCAGCAGCCTGACCCCCGGGGCCGCGAACTATGGCTACACCTTC. Translation gives CASSLTPGAANYGYTF.

The sample holds many counts of this clonotype. This sequence joins TRBV20-1 and TRBJ2-3; a possible D gene is TRBD2 (5 bases). CDR1 and CDR2 (germline): DFQATT, SNEGSKA (reference sequence). The V end lost 0 bases, the J end lost 4 bases, and 8 bases lay between the germline ends. This CDR3 region has 13 residues. The CDR3 reads CSARDRGSDTQYF. Here the CDR3 DNA reads TGCAGTGCTAGAGATCGGGGATCAGATACGCAGTATTTT.

In its sample, this clonotype was seen many times. The chain employs TRBV20-1 and TRBJ1-5; 9 positions agree with TRBD1. Germline trimming cut 3 bases from V and 6 bases from J; bases unmatched to any gene: 9. The CDR3 length is 15 residues. Germline V gives CDR1 DFQATT, CDR2 SNEGSKA (reference sequence). In DNA, the CDR3 is TGCAGTGCTAGCCACAAGACAGGGGGAGGTCAGCCCCAGCATTTT. Amino acids: CSASHKTGGGQPQHF.

In this sample, this clonotype turned up many times. The gene calls are TRBV29-1 and TRBJ2-1; TRBD2 matches 10 bases. The V gene end was trimmed by 6 bases and the J gene end by 5 bases; junction bases not matched to a gene: 7. CDR3 length equals 14 residues. CDR1 and CDR2 (germline): SQVTM, ANQGSEA. CDR3 region: CSVFGTSEDNEQFF. The CDR3 bases are TGCAGCGTGTTCGGGACTAGCGAAGACAATGAGCAGTTCTTC.

In this sample, this clonotype turned up many times. At one boundary the junction diverges from the germline segment, which might be a read error. The V gene is TRBV5-1, the J gene TRBJ1-6; no firm D call. This CDR3 comprises 15 residues. The germline V gene has CDR1 SGHRS and CDR2 YFSETQ. For the CDR3, the DNA is TGCGCCAGCACCCCCGGCGGACCTTATAATTCACCCCTCAACTTT. This encodes CASTPGGPYNSPLNF.

The table lists this clonotype with many counts. This CDR3 is CASRRLSEYNEQFF. The CDR3 nucleotides are TGTGCCAGCAGACGACTAAGTGAGTACAATGAGCAGTTCTTC. The chain is built from TRBV6-6 and TRBJ2-1; a possible D gene is TRBD2 (5 bases). Germline CDR1 MNHNY, CDR2 SVGAGI (reference sequence). V was trimmed by 6 bases and J by 4 bases, leaving 13 bases between them. CDR3 length: 14 residues.

This clonotype was seen more than once but under ten times. The rearrangement uses TRBV15 and TRBJ2-1; TRBD2 aligns across 7 bases. The V gene's germline CDR1 is LNHNV and CDR2 YYDKDF (reference sequence). The CDR3 sequence is 17 residues long. V lost 0 bases, J lost 4 bases, and 9 bases stayed unmatched. This CDR3 is CATSRDLRLADYNEQFF. The CDR3 nucleotides are TGTGCCACCAGCAGAGATTTGCGGCTAGCGGATTACAATGAGCAGTTCTTC.

This clonotype showed up many times. The rearrangement uses TRBV11-1 and TRBJ2-1; D possibly corresponds to TRBD2 (5 bases). This CDR3 comprises 12 residues. Per germline, CDR1 SGHAT and CDR2 FQDESV (reference sequence). V was trimmed by 3 bases and J by 15 bases, leaving 15 bases between them. CDR3 sequence reads: CASSLEARGTFF. The DNA for the CDR3 is TGTGCCAGCAGCTTGGAGGCCCGCGGAACGTTCTTC.

The chain links TRBV7-7 to TRBJ1-5; a weak D match, TRBD1 (6 bases). The length of the CDR3 is 13 residues. Germline assignment: CDR1 SSHAT and CDR2 FNYEAQ (reference sequence). The CDR3: CASSRDRNQPQHF. The CDR3 DNA reads TGTGCTAGCTCAAGAGACAGGAATCAGCCCCAGCATTTT.

The chain links TRBV29-1 to TRBJ1-1; TRBD1 matches at 7 bases. Germline V CDR1 and CDR2: SQVTM, ANQGSEA. Trimming took 6 bases from V and 0 from J; bases not matched to a gene: 7. There are 14 residues in the CDR3. CDR3: CSVDRDSLNTEAFF. The CDR3 nucleotides read TGCAGCGTCGACCGGGACAGTCTGAACACTGAAGCTTTCTTT.

In the case of this clonotype: One end of the junction varies from germline; a read error may be responsible. The rearrangement links TRBV12-3 or TRBV12-4 to TRBJ1-5; 9 bases fit TRBD1. The CDR3 length is 15 residues. The CDR3, as DNA: TGTGCCAGCAGTTTCCGGACAGGGGATAATCAGCCCCAGAATTTT. Translation: CASSFRTGDNQPQNF.

This clonotype has at least ten counts. Germline is not matched at one junction end, which may reflect a read error. The chain employs TRBV5-1 and TRBJ1-5; no firm D call. The CDR3 is made up of 13 amino acids. The V gene's germline CDR1 is SGHRS and CDR2 YFSETQ. CDR3 residues: CASSPGPNQPQNF. The DNA for the CDR3 is TGCGCCAGCAGCCCCGGTCCCAATCAGCCCCAGAATTTT.

This clonotype was seen many times. The rearrangement links TRBV7-2 to TRBJ2-1; D is tentatively TRBD1 or TRBD2 (6 bases each). The length of the CDR3 is 13 residues. Germline assignment: CDR1 SGHTA and CDR2 FQGNSA. Trimming stripped 6 bases from V and 2 bases from J, with 8 bases between. The CDR3 spells CASRGGTYNEQFF. CDR3 coding DNA: TGTGCCAGCAGAGGGGGGACCTACAATGAGCAGTTCTTC.